This entry lists 32 T cell receptor beta chains sequenced from one sample in a study of T cell changes during pregnancy in multiple sclerosis. Repertoires were generated with immunoSEQ multiplex PCR, while TCRdb's copy carries only in-frame clones and drops some. The data show about 57,000 clones, approximately 89% seen once. Material: peripheral blood, obtained after pregnancy. The receptors shown here come from a female donor in good health, enrolled as a control in a pregnancy study.

This sequence joins TRBV11-3 and TRBJ2-1, with 10 bases that match TRBD1. The germline V gene has CDR1 SGHNT and CDR2 YENEEA. The CDR3 spans 14 residues. Trimming removed 5 bases from V and 8 bases from J; junction bases left unmatched: 6. CDR3 bases: TGTGCCAGCAGCCCCACGACAGGGGGCGATGAGCAGTTCTTC. Protein: CASSPTTGGDEQFF.

The chain uses TRBV9 and TRBJ1-3; D uncertain. Between the trimmed V and J ends, which lost 4 bases and 1 base, there was a span of 15 bases. CDR1 and CDR2 from the germline V gene are SGDLS and YYNGEE. CDR3 length: 16 amino acids. The CDR3 sequence: CASSPPGRQSGNTIYF. The CDR3 DNA reads as TGTGCCAGCAGCCCTCCCGGGAGGCAGTCTGGAAACACCATATATTTT.

This clone occurred a few times. The chain employs TRBV27 and TRBJ1-2, with unresolved D. Germline CDR1 is MNHEY and CDR2 is SMNVEV (reference sequence). Trimming left V 8 bases short and J 1 base short, with 17 bases between. The CDR3 extends over 15 amino acids. CDR3 coding DNA: TGTGCCAGCGGTCAAACATTCGATTATAACTATGGCTACACCTTC. This translates into CASGQTFDYNYGYTF.

The sample holds a few counts of this clone. The chain carries TRBV6-4 and TRBJ2-6, with D tentatively TRBD1 (6 bases). Germline V gives CDR1 MRHNA, CDR2 SNTAGT. CDR3 size: 17 residues. Between the trimmed V and J ends, which lost 2 bases and 2 bases, there was a span of 13 bases. The CDR3 here is CASSDQEGGTGANVLTF. The CDR3 DNA reads as TGTGCCAGCAGTGACCAAGAAGGGGGAACTGGGGCCAACGTCCTGACTTTC.

The genes are TRBV6-5 and TRBJ1-2; 7 nucleotides align to TRBD1. V gave up 4 bases and J gave up 6 bases; unmatched junction bases: 8. Per the germline V gene, CDR1 is MNHEY and CDR2 is SVGAGI. The CDR3 loop spans 14 amino acids. Here the CDR3 DNA reads TGTGCCAGCAGTTTACAGGGGTACTTGGATGGCTACACCTTC. Encoded protein: CASSLQGYLDGYTF.

This chain joins TRBV5-1 and TRBJ2-3, with 7 bases identical to TRBD1. This CDR3 has 15 residues. With 6 bases clipped from V and 6 bases from J, the junction kept 13 bases outside the gene matches. The V gene's germline CDR1 is SGHRS and CDR2 YFSETQ. The CDR3, as DNA: TGCGCCAGCAACCTCGGGACAGTGGAATTGGATACGCAGTATTTT. This gives the protein CASNLGTVELDTQYF.

The CDR3 DNA follows: TGTGCCAGCAGCGCACGGGACAGATTCTCTGGAAACACCATATATTTT. Its translation: CASSARDRFSGNTIYF. This sequence joins TRBV9 and TRBJ1-3, with 7 positions matching TRBD1. Per the germline V gene, CDR1 is SGDLS and CDR2 is YYNGEE. CDR3 length: 16 residues. V gave up 3 bases and J gave up 0 bases; unmatched junction bases: 6.

Comment on this clone: Relative to the germline gene, one junction end is altered; a read error may explain this. The chain recombines TRBV7-9 with TRBJ1-3; TRBD1 agrees at 8 bases. CDR3 size: 12 residues. The germline V gene encodes CDR1 SEHNR and CDR2 FQNEAQ (reference sequence). CDR3 DNA: TGTGCCAGCAGCTTGGGGGGACAGGTCGCACATTTT. Protein: CASSLGGQVAHF.

This clone has just one count. The V gene is TRBV4-3, the J gene TRBJ1-3; 8 bases fit TRBD1. CDR1 is LGHNA, CDR2 YSLEER, per germline. The ends lost 1 base at V and 3 bases at J; junction bases unmatched: 8. The CDR3 spans 17 residues. In DNA form, the CDR3 reads TGCGCCAGCAGCCAAGGGCCAGGACAGGGAGGTGGAAACACCATATATTTT. Translation gives CASSQGPGQGGGNTIYF.

The rearrangement uses TRBV6-5 and TRBJ2-1; a weak D match, TRBD2 (7 bases). V was shortened by 2 bases and J by 7 bases, with 15 bases between the two germline ends. Germline V CDR1 and CDR2: MNHEY, SVGAGI. The CDR3 is made up of 15 amino acids. This CDR3 is CASSYGRGAGNEQFF. CDR3 bases: TGTGCCAGCAGTTACGGTCGGGGGGCGGGGAATGAGCAGTTCTTC.

The CDR3 spells CASSVRDSPLHF. For the CDR3, the DNA is TGTGCCAGCAGCGTACGGGATTCACCCCTCCACTTT. V is TRBV9 and J is TRBJ1-6; no clear D. The germline V gene encodes CDR1 SGDLS and CDR2 YYNGEE. Trimming took 1 base from V and 8 from J, leaving 4 bases between them. There are 12 residues in the CDR3.

The V call is TRBV7-2, the J call TRBJ2-2, with 14 bases that match TRBD2. The CDR3 totals 17 residues. Losses at the gene ends were 4 bases for V and 5 bases for J; bases not matched to a gene: 6. CDR1 SGHTA and CDR2 FQGNSA come from the germline V gene. CDR3 sequence reads: CASSSEGLAGATGELFF. The CDR3 DNA follows: TGTGCCAGCAGCTCCGAGGGACTAGCGGGAGCGACCGGGGAGCTGTTTTTT.

The rearrangement links TRBV6-5 to TRBJ1-4, with TRBD1 matching 7 bases. The length of the CDR3 is 15 residues. Germline V gene data show CDR1 as MNHEY and CDR2 as SVGAGI. V dropped 4 bases and J dropped 6; count of bases not matched to a gene: 8. CDR3 amino acids: CASSSPGGGHEKLFF. The CDR3 region has the DNA TGTGCCAGCAGTTCGCCAGGGGGTGGGCATGAAAAACTGTTTTTT.

This clone was seen only once. The J gene is TRBJ1-2, the V gene TRBV5-6; D unclear. V dropped 3 bases and J dropped 0 bases, with 12 bases sitting between them. Germline V gives CDR1 SGHDT, CDR2 YYEEEE. The CDR3 totals 15 residues. CDR3 region: CASSWTGRTNYGYTF. The CDR3 DNA is TGTGCCAGCAGCTGGACCGGGAGGACTAACTATGGCTACACCTTC.

The chain has TRBV7-2 and TRBJ2-7; the match to TRBD2 covers 8 bases. Trimming removed 3 bases from V and 1 base from J; junction bases left unmatched: 5. The CDR3 spans 15 residues. The V gene's germline CDR1 is SGHTA and CDR2 FQGNSA. CDR3 DNA: TGTGCCAGCAGCTTGACGGGAGGGGGTTCCTACGAGCAGTACTTC. Translation: CASSLTGGGSYEQYF.

J is TRBJ1-1 and V is TRBV10-3, with 7 nucleotides matching TRBD1. V was pared by 6 bases and J by 3 bases, with 7 bases of the junction left unmatched. The CDR3 is made up of 14 amino acids. The germline V gene has CDR1 ENHRY and CDR2 SYGVKD. The CDR3 sequence is CAIRDRESDTEAFF. The DNA of the CDR3 is TGTGCCATCAGAGACAGGGAATCGGACACTGAAGCTTTCTTT.

The chain combines TRBV29-1 with TRBJ2-3; D is perhaps TRBD1 (5 bases). Germline V gene sequence: CDR1 SQVTM, CDR2 ANQGSEA. The ends were cut back, 7 bases at V and 2 bases at J, with 7 bases in the middle. The CDR3 is 11 amino acids. CDR3 residues: CSADNTDTQYF. Written as DNA, the CDR3 is TGCAGCGCGGACAACACAGATACGCAGTATTTT.

This chain connects TRBV29-1 to TRBJ2-5; 11 nucleotides agree with TRBD2. V trimming: 4 bases; J trimming: 5 bases; junction bases outside the gene matches: 9. Germline assignment: CDR1 SQVTM and CDR2 ANQGSEA. The CDR3 sequence is 15 residues long. The CDR3 DNA follows: TGCAGCGTTGCAGTAGCGGGAGGGCCTCTTGAGACCCAGTACTTC. Its translation is CSVAVAGGPLETQYF.

The V gene is TRBV6-5, the J gene TRBJ1-4; no definite D call. V lost 7 bases and J lost 8, with 11 bases in between. The CDR3 loop spans 12 amino acids. The germline V gene has CDR1 MNHEY and CDR2 SVGAGI. The DNA for the CDR3 is TGTGCCAGCAAACGCCCGGGGGAAAAACTGTTTTTT. It translates to CASKRPGEKLFF.

V is TRBV7-9 and J is TRBJ2-7; 8 bases are a match to TRBD1. The V gene end was trimmed by 8 bases and the J gene end by 2 bases; junction bases not matched to a gene: 5. Germline values: CDR1 SEHNR, CDR2 FQNEAQ (reference sequence). The CDR3 runs 13 residues. CDR3 region: CASEGTGAYEQYF. Written as DNA, the CDR3 is TGTGCCAGCGAGGGGACAGGCGCCTACGAGCAGTACTTC. Full variable domain (outside the CDR3, taken from reference TRBV7-9 and TRBJ2-7): DTGVSQNPRHKITKRGQNVTFRCDPISEHNRLYWYRQTLGQGPEFLTYFQNEAQLEKSRLLSDRFSAERPKGSFSTLEIQRTEQGDSAMYLCASEGTGAYEQYFGPGTRLTVT.

The gene calls are TRBV6-6 and TRBJ2-3; maybe TRBD1 (6 bases). This CDR3 has 12 residues. V was trimmed by 6 bases and J by 6 bases, leaving 10 bases between them. Per the germline V gene, CDR1 is MNHNY and CDR2 is SVGAGI (reference sequence). DNA of the CDR3: TGTGCCAGCAGCCAGCAGGGGGATACGCAGTATTTT. This gives the protein CASSQQGDTQYF.

The chain links TRBV7-2 to TRBJ2-5; 8 nucleotides line up with TRBD2. The CDR3 has 15 residues. Losses at the gene ends were 5 bases for V and 5 bases for J; bases not matched to a gene: 10. Germline-derived CDR1 and CDR2 are SGHTA and FQGNSA. The DNA of the CDR3 is TGTGCCAGCAGCCCACGAGGACTAGCTGAGGAGACCCAGTACTTC. It specifies CASSPRGLAEETQYF.

This sequence joins TRBV13 and TRBJ2-1; D gene unclear. The CDR3 runs 14 residues. Trimming shortened V by 3 bases and J by 4 bases, and 10 bases separated the two germline ends. Per the germline V gene, CDR1 is PRHDT and CDR2 is FYEKMQ (reference sequence). Written as DNA, the CDR3 is TGTGCCAGCAGCTTTTACTCCACTTACAATGAGCAGTTCTTC. Amino acids: CASSFYSTYNEQFF.

In regard to this clone: Its ends do not fully match the called genes, so a read error is possible. The chain employs TRBV2 and TRBJ1-5; 8 nucleotides align to TRBD1. CDR3 length equals 13 residues. CDR1 is SNHLY and CDR2 is FYNNEI in the germline V gene. The DNA of the CDR3 is TGTGCCAGCGGTGACAGGGGTAGTCAGCCCCAGCATTTT. Protein product: CASGDRGSQPQHF.

This clone was seen only once. This rearrangement joins TRBV28 to TRBJ1-5, with D perhaps matching TRBD1 (6 bases). Germline CDR1 is MDHEN and CDR2 is SYDVKM. V was pared by 7 bases and J by 3 bases, with 13 bases between. The CDR3 loop spans 14 amino acids. The CDR3 region is CASTLQGPNQPQHF. The CDR3 DNA is TGTGCCAGCACCTTACAGGGACCCAATCAGCCCCAGCATTTT.

This chain connects TRBV29-1 to TRBJ2-1; TRBD2 agrees at 13 bases. CDR3 length: 15 residues. Germline V gene data show CDR1 as SQVTM and CDR2 as ANQGSEA. The trim removed 7 bases at V and 5 bases at J, leaving 8 bases unmatched. The CDR3 loop reads CSAPRGLAGNNEQFF. The DNA for the CDR3 is TGCAGCGCGCCGCGGGGACTAGCGGGAAACAATGAGCAGTTCTTC.

The chain uses TRBV28 and TRBJ2-7; D is uncertain. The germline V gene encodes CDR1 MDHEN and CDR2 SYDVKM. This CDR3 contains 14 residues. Deletions cut 5 bases from V and 0 bases from J, with 11 bases between. Here the CDR3 reads CASSRTASSYEQYF. The DNA of the CDR3 is TGTGCCAGCAGTCGTACAGCAAGCTCCTACGAGCAGTACTTC.

The V gene is TRBV10-1, the J gene TRBJ2-7, with a weak D call TRBD1 (6 bases). The germline V gene has CDR1 WNHNN and CDR2 SYGVQD (reference sequence). V lost 3 bases to trimming and J lost 4 bases, with 10 bases between them. This CDR3 comprises 13 residues. Here the CDR3 DNA reads TGCGCCAGCAGTGAACAGGGTAGGTACGAGCAGTACTTC. The encoded protein is CASSEQGRYEQYF.

The chain employs TRBV28 and TRBJ2-3; tentatively, D is TRBD1 (5 bases). The CDR3 loop spans 14 amino acids. Germline-derived CDR1 and CDR2 are MDHEN and SYDVKM. Trimming took off 8 bases at V and 3 bases at J, with 15 bases between the two ends. The chain's CDR3 is CASGRVSGTDTQYF. DNA of the CDR3: TGTGCCAGCGGCAGGGTCTCCGGGACAGATACGCAGTATTTT.

This chain connects TRBV5-4 to TRBJ2-2, with unresolved D. This CDR3 region has 17 residues. The ends were cut back, 2 bases at V and 0 bases at J, with 14 bases in the middle. Germline V gene data show CDR1 as SGHNT and CDR2 as YYREEE (reference sequence). The CDR3 DNA reads TGTGCCAGCAGCTTAGGCGGTAAGAGATCGAACACCGGGGAGCTGTTTTTT. Translation: CASSLGGKRSNTGELFF.

V usage is TRBV30 and J usage is TRBJ1-2; no definite D call. Germline values: CDR1 GTSNPN, CDR2 SVGIG (reference sequence). V shed 1 base and J shed 1 base, with 4 bases lying between them. The CDR3 extends over 12 amino acids. The CDR3: CAWSARNYGYTF. In DNA form, the CDR3 reads TGTGCCTGGAGTGCCCGTAACTATGGCTACACCTTC.

This chain joins TRBV28 and TRBJ1-5; 8 bases agree with TRBD1. The CDR3 sequence is 14 residues long. V lost 8 bases, J lost 7 bases, and 10 bases stayed unmatched. The V gene's germline CDR1 is MDHEN and CDR2 SYDVKM. CDR3 region: CASLEGQGGQPQHF. In DNA, the CDR3 is TGTGCCAGCCTAGAAGGACAGGGAGGGCAGCCCCAGCATTTT.